This T cell receptor beta chain was obtained from a study of cytomegalovirus exposure and HLA in healthy donors. Trimming shortened V by 6 bases and J by 5 bases, and 19 bases separated the two germline ends. Germline-derived CDR1 and CDR2 are MNHNY and SVGAGI (reference sequence). This CDR3 has 15 amino acids. PCR was performed using 60 Vbeta and 13 Jbeta primers. This table comes from immunoSEQ multiplex PCR, and its TCRdb copy is limited to in-frame clones, with some not included. This sample carries 80,000 to 95,000 clones, about 68% of them seen once, and the ten largest clones take roughly 2.1%. As to this clone: This likely comes from a read error, as the CDR3 has no conserved phenylalanine or tryptophan at its end.

Source material: PBMCs. V is TRBV6-6 and J is TRBJ1-2, with D unclear. The TCR comes from a human donor in good health. CDR3 region: CASREGGNEIYGYTL. CDR3 in DNA: TGTGCCAGCAGGGAGGGCGGGAATGAGATATATGGCTACACCCTC.